These T cell receptor beta chains were read from a single sample in a study of brain T cells in children with intractable seizures. Produced via immunoSEQ multiplex PCR; TCRdb's table is partial and in-frame only. The sample includes 340,000 or so clones, approximately 93% seen only once; the top ten take roughly 5.8%. The source material was peripheral blood, sampled roughly 5 months after surgery. These receptor sequences come from a boy younger than two with tuberous sclerosis and intractable seizures. The conserved cysteine and the conserved F or W are not part of the CDR3 here. Fields, in order: D gene, J gene, clone size, V gene, CDR3 protein. D genes are given only for firm matches. Some rows mark clone size as missing; the rest say once, few, many or name a class of expanded clone.

TRBD1	TRBJ1-1	.	TRBV7-9	ASSWTGTVGTEAF
.	TRBJ1-2	.	TRBV27	ASSLFPPTDGYT
.	TRBJ2-7	.	TRBV7-9	ASSYRVGEGYEQY
.	TRBJ1-6	.	TRBV13	ASSKGGSYNSPLH
.	TRBJ1-1	few	TRBV24-1	ATSDLESSEAF
.	TRBJ2-2	once	TRBV3-1/TRBV3-2	ASSHRWAGNTGELF
.	TRBJ1-2	.	TRBV4-1	ASRSQGRERDGYT
TRBD2	TRBJ2-3	.	TRBV19	ASTGTSKGGADTQY
.	TRBJ1-1	few	TRBV7-2	ASSLLNRVTEAF
.	TRBJ2-7	.	TRBV2	ASRAGTPSSYEQY
TRBD1	TRBJ2-7	.	TRBV2	ASTTDRGQDEQY
TRBD1	TRBJ2-7	.	TRBV6-2/TRBV6-3	ASSRGTVSYEQY
.	TRBJ2-7	.	TRBV6-1	ASSEGPGVSYEQY
.	TRBJ1-5	few	TRBV2	ASSEAGLGNQPQH
TRBD1	TRBJ2-7	.	TRBV7-2	ASSLGLGGQGPYEQY
TRBD2	TRBJ2-3	.	TRBV5-4	ASSLDPSGTSTDTQY
.	TRBJ1-1	.	TRBV2	ASSKRGNTEAF
TRBD1	TRBJ2-2	.	TRBV29-1	SVELQGKGGTGELF
TRBD1	TRBJ1-1	.	TRBV7-9	ASSLASLGQTLNTEAF
.	TRBJ2-2	.	TRBV19	ASSISHWNTGELF